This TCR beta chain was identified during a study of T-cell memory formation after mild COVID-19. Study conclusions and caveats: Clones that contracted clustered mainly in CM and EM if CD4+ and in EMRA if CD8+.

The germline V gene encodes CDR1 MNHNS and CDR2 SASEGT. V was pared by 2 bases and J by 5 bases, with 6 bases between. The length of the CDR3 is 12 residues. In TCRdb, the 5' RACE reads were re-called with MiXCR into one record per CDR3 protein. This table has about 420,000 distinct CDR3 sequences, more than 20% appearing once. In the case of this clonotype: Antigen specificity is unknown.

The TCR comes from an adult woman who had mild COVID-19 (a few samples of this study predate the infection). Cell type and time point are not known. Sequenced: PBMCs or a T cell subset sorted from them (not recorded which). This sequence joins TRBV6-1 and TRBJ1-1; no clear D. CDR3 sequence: CASSEHPTEAFF. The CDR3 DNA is TGTGCCAGCAGTGAACACCCGACTGAAGCTTTCTTT.